Below, 14 T cell receptor beta chains from the same sample are listed, as sequenced in a study of blood T cells in healthy people across ages. Next came a second PCR, run for about 7 to 11 cycles, which used a sample-barcoded 5' primer along with a J-beta primer mix. MiXCR, applied by TCRdb to the 5' RACE reads, yields one record per CDR3 protein. The table has under 1,000,000 distinct CDR3 sequences, around 45% seen once. Material: blood. The receptors here all came from a man at least 80 years old in good health.

This clonotype has a count of ten or more. The V and J genes are TRBV5-1 and TRBJ2-1; 9 nucleotides match TRBD1. This CDR3 comprises 15 residues. V gave up 5 bases and J gave up 6 bases; unmatched junction bases: 9. The germline V gene encodes CDR1 SGHRS and CDR2 YFSETQ. The CDR3 loop reads CASSLGTGFFNEQFF. The CDR3 DNA reads as TGCGCCAGCAGTCTCGGGACAGGGTTTTTCAATGAGCAGTTCTTC.

Worth noting for this clonotype: It may be a read error: a sequence one base away is much more abundant. The CDR3 protein is CASVPGLSRDTQYF. CDR3 DNA: TGTGCCAGCGTTCCGGGACTAAGCAGAGATACGCAGTATTTT. The V call is TRBV7-9, the J call TRBJ2-3, with 7 nucleotides matching TRBD2. Germline CDR1 is SEHNR and CDR2 is FQNEAQ (reference sequence). The CDR3 has 14 residues.

Comments on this clonotype: A clone one base away is much larger, so this may be a read error. This rearrangement joins TRBV20-1 to TRBJ2-1; D assignment may be TRBD1 or TRBD2 (5 bases each). The V end was cut by 7 bases, the J end by 5 bases, with 12 bases between. The V gene's germline CDR1 is DFQATT and CDR2 SNEGSKA (reference sequence). This CDR3 region has 12 residues. The CDR3 region is CSVEGSDNEQFF. The CDR3 DNA sequence: TGCAGTGTTGAGGGGTCCGACAATGAGCAGTTCTTC.

This chain joins TRBV29-1 and TRBJ2-5; 9 bases fit TRBD2. The DNA matches TRBJ2-7 better at its end, which makes the J call doubtful. The CDR3 runs to 17 residues. Looked up from germline, CDR1 is SQVTM and CDR2 is ANQGSEA. In DNA, the CDR3 is TGCAGCGTCGAGGGGACTAGCACCGTCGGTAACGTCTACGAGCAGTACTTC. It specifies CSVEGTSTVGNVYEQYF.

The rearrangement links TRBV12-3 or TRBV12-4 to TRBJ2-1, with D unclear. The CDR3 extends over 13 amino acids. The ends were cut back, 3 bases at V and 6 bases at J, with 9 bases in the middle. As DNA, the CDR3 is TGTGCCAGCAGTTTTGGCGCCGGCAATGAGCAGTTCTTC. Protein sequence: CASSFGAGNEQFF.

The chain is built from TRBV18 and TRBJ1-4; a possible D gene is TRBD1 (5 bases). The CDR3 runs to 16 residues. Germline V gene data show CDR1 as KGHSH and CDR2 as LQKENI. V was trimmed by 2 bases and J by 1 base, leaving 11 bases between them. The CDR3 DNA sequence: TGTGCCAGCTCACCAGGGACCGCCCAAACTAATGAAAAACTGTTTTTT. Protein product: CASSPGTAQTNEKLFF. Full variable domain (rest looked up from reference TRBV18 and TRBJ1-4): NAGVMQNPRHLVRRRGQEARLRCSPMKGHSHVYWYRQLPEEGLKFMVYLQKENIIDESGMPKERFSAEFPKEGPSILRIQQVVRGDSAAYFCASSPGTAQTNEKLFFGSGTQLSVL.

V usage is TRBV24-1 and J usage is TRBJ2-2, with D tentatively TRBD2 (6 bases). The CDR3 extends over 14 amino acids. Germline V gives CDR1 KGHDR, CDR2 SFDVKD. V lost 8 bases to trimming and J lost 4 bases, with 13 bases between them. The CDR3 is CATNGRGGTGELFF. In DNA form, the CDR3 reads TGTGCCACCAACGGGAGAGGTGGCACCGGGGAGCTGTTTTTT.

This clonotype appeared a few times. The chain has TRBV4-2 and TRBJ2-3, with TRBD2 matching over 11 bases. The V segment lost 0 bases and the J segment 1 base; nucleotides outside the gene matches: 3. Germline CDR1 and CDR2: LGHNA and YNFKEQ. CDR3 length: 17 amino acids. Here the CDR3 DNA reads TGTGCCAGCAGCCAAGAGACTAGCGGGATCCGCACAGATACGCAGTATTTT. Protein product: CASSQETSGIRTDTQYF.

Of note for this clonotype: A much more abundant neighbour one base away suggests this may be a read error. This chain connects TRBV6-1 to TRBJ2-1; no firm D call. The DNA end is more similar to TRBJ2-7, so the J call may be wrong. The CDR3 has 16 residues. Germline-derived CDR1 and CDR2 are MNHNS and SASEGT. Here the CDR3 DNA reads TGTGCCAGCAGTGCACCTACCACGAGCTCCTACAATGAGCAGTACTTC. It translates to CASSAPTTSSYNEQYF.

The genes are TRBV2 and TRBJ2-5; 14 bases line up with TRBD2. With V trimmed by 0 bases and J by 7 bases, 4 bases remained unmatched. The germline V gene has CDR1 SNHLY and CDR2 FYNNEI. The CDR3 consists of 16 residues. This CDR3 is CASSEAPGLAGGTQYF. The CDR3 region has the DNA TGTGCCAGCAGTGAAGCTCCCGGACTAGCGGGGGGGACCCAGTACTTC.

This clonotype was detected a few times. This chain joins TRBV3-1 and TRBJ2-1; D gene ambiguous. This CDR3 is built from 13 residues. CDR1 is LGHDT, CDR2 YNNKEL, per germline (reference sequence). Trimming left V 3 bases short and J 3 bases short, with 6 bases between. The CDR3 coding sequence is TGTGCCAGCAGCCATGGCAGCTACAATGAGCAGTTCTTC. It specifies CASSHGSYNEQFF.

The rearrangement uses TRBV29-1 and TRBJ1-2; no clear D gene. V shed 6 bases and J shed 3 bases, with 14 bases lying between them. Germline values: CDR1 SQVTM, CDR2 ANQGSEA. The CDR3 runs 13 residues. The CDR3 region is CSVPTAEDYGYTF. The DNA of the CDR3 is TGCAGCGTCCCAACAGCGGAGGACTATGGCTACACCTTC.

The gene calls are TRBV3-1 and TRBJ2-4; possible D gene TRBD2, 5 bases. V lost 2 bases and J 13 bases, leaving 15 bases between the germline ends. The germline CDR1 and CDR2 sequences are LGHDT and YNNKEL (reference sequence). This CDR3 is 13 amino acids long. The CDR3 is CASSQSKDWKQYF. For the CDR3, the DNA is TGTGCCAGCAGCCAATCCAAGGACTGGAAGCAGTACTTC.

The chain carries TRBV6-1 and TRBJ2-3; D possibly corresponds to TRBD2 (7 bases). The CDR3 sequence is 14 residues long. Trimming removed 3 bases at V and 6 bases at J, with 13 bases between. CDR1 is MNHNS, CDR2 SASEGT, per germline. DNA for the CDR3: TGTGCCAGCAGTGACGGACTAGGGGGGGATACGCAGTATTTT. Protein product: CASSDGLGGDTQYF.